This passage covers 9 T cell receptor beta chains from one sample sequenced in a study of a mutant IDH1 vaccine in newly diagnosed glioma. Time point of the sample: week 11, during vaccination. A 20-mer mutant IDH1 peptide at 300 ug was injected subcutaneously with topical imiquimod. These TCRs are of unknown antigen specificity. Repertoires were generated with immunoSEQ multiplex PCR, while TCRdb's copy carries only in-frame clones and drops some. The sample has tens of thousands of clones, approximately 79% seen once; the top ten hold around 8%. Sequences were derived from PBMCs, sampled from a glioma patient whose treatment included an IDH1 peptide vaccine. Receptors originate from a man in his forties with glioma.

V gene TRBV5-1 combines with J gene TRBJ2-3; 9 positions match TRBD2. V shed 0 bases and J 5 bases; nucleotides not matched to a gene: 7. Looked up from germline, CDR1 is SGHRS and CDR2 is YFSETQ. The length of the CDR3 is 16 residues. The CDR3 DNA reads as TGCGCCAGCAGCTTGGGGATAGCGGGAGTGGTAGATACGCAGTATTTT. Translating it yields CASSLGIAGVVDTQYF.

The CDR3 loop is CASSMGTVNTEAFF. Written as DNA, the CDR3 is TGTGCCAGCAGTATGGGGACAGTGAACACTGAAGCTTTCTTT. V usage is TRBV25-1 and J usage is TRBJ1-1, with 7 bases matching TRBD1. The V gene's germline CDR1 is MGHDK and CDR2 SYGVNS. V lost 5 bases and J lost 0; bases outside the gene matches: 3. The CDR3 totals 14 residues.

The V call is TRBV2, the J call TRBJ2-5; possible D gene TRBD2, 5 bases. The CDR3 has 13 amino acids. Trimming left V 3 bases short and J 6 bases short, with 11 bases between. CDR1 is SNHLY and CDR2 is FYNNEI in the germline V gene. The CDR3 region has the DNA TGTGCCAGCAGTGACGTAGCGCGGCAGACCCAGTACTTC. It specifies CASSDVARQTQYF.

The rearrangement joins TRBV18 to TRBJ1-2; 11 bases are shared with TRBD1. This CDR3 is 15 amino acids long. J was trimmed by 2 bases and V by 1 base; bases with no gene match: 0. Germline CDR1 is KGHSH and CDR2 is LQKENI. In nucleotides, the CDR3 is TGTGCCAGCTCACCACGGACAGGGGGCAACTATGGCTACACCTTC. This sequence encodes CASSPRTGGNYGYTF.

The table lists this clone with a count of one. Other DNA variants within this sample encode the same CDR3. The chain is built from TRBV7-2 and TRBJ2-3; weak D call: TRBD2 (6 bases). Germline CDR1 reads SGHTA; CDR2 reads FQGNSA. The V and J ends lost 3 bases and 0 bases respectively, with 10 bases between them. The CDR3 runs to 15 residues. Here the CDR3 DNA reads TGTGCCAGCAGCTTTCCTAGCGCAAGCACAGATACGCAGTATTTT. Translating it yields CASSFPSASTDTQYF. Complete variable domain (other parts from reference TRBV7-2 and TRBJ2-3): GAGVSQSPSNKVTEKGKDVELRCDPISGHTALYWYRQSLGQGLEFLIYFQGNSAPDKSGLPSDRFSAERTGGSVSTLTIQRTQQEDSAVYLCASSFPSASTDTQYFGPGTRLTVL.

V usage is TRBV7-2 and J usage is TRBJ2-5; TRBD1 matches 7 bases. Germline assignment: CDR1 SGHTA and CDR2 FQGNSA. J gave up 5 bases and V 0 bases, and 3 bases lay outside the gene matches. This CDR3 is built from 14 residues. The CDR3 DNA is TGTGCCAGCAGCTTAGCGCTACAGGGGGAGACCCAGTACTTC. Its protein product is CASSLALQGETQYF.

V is TRBV13 and J is TRBJ2-7; 8 positions agree with TRBD2. The V and J ends lost 5 bases and 6 bases, in that order; junction bases with no gene match: 21. From germline, CDR1 is PRHDT and CDR2 FYEKMQ (reference sequence). This CDR3 region has 18 residues. CDR3 nucleotide sequence: TGTGCCAGCAGCGTTAGCGGGACACTCCTCTTTTCTCCCTGCGAGCAGTACGTC. Its protein is CASSVSGTLLFSPCEQYV.

The V gene is TRBV5-8, the J gene TRBJ2-7, with TRBD2 as a possible D gene (8 bases). CDR1 and CDR2 from the germline V gene are SGHTS and YDEGEE. V lost 3 bases to trimming and J lost 7 bases, with 23 bases between them. The CDR3 loop spans 16 amino acids. The CDR3 loop reads CASSSHRGGGFREQYF. DNA for the CDR3: TGTGCCAGCAGCTCCCACAGGGGCGGGGGGTTTAGGGAGCAGTACTTC.

Concerning this clone: One end of the junction fails to match germline, which may point to a read error. Other DNA sequences in this sample translate to the same CDR3. The rearrangement uses TRBV4-1 and TRBJ2-3; 12 nucleotides match TRBD2. This CDR3 comprises 20 residues. Germline CDR1 MGHRA, CDR2 YSYEKL. Here the CDR3 reads CASSQAGASGRASISDTQYF. CDR3 nucleotide sequence: TGCGCCAGTAGCCAAGCTGGGGCTAGCGGGAGGGCCAGCATATCAGATACGCAGTATTTT.